Included here is one T cell receptor (beta chain) sequence, with context. The antigen remains undetermined. The V end was cut by 0 bases, the J end by 3 bases, with 8 bases between. The CDR3 runs to 14 residues. Germline CDR1 reads MNHEY; CDR2 reads SVGAGI. This sample was included in a study of cytomegalovirus exposure and HLA in healthy donors. Overall study context: There were about 85 million unique TCRs (from HLA-typed donors) in an early data release. General study points: A few CMV-associated chains proved CMV antigen-specific in vitro.

The PCR employed 60 Vbeta primers together with 13 Jbeta primers. Sequenced by immunoSEQ multiplex PCR; TCRdb stores in-frame clones only, minus some. The sample has about 130,000 clones, more than 75% seen once. The donors comprised healthy bone marrow donors. The chain is built from TRBV6-5 and TRBJ1-1, with D unresolved. The receptor's source is a female donor in good health and CMV-seronegative. Sequences were obtained from PBMCs. CDR3 sequence (DNA): TGTGCCAGCAGTTACTCGGGAGGGTACACTGAAGCTTTCTTT. It encodes CASSYSGGYTEAFF.